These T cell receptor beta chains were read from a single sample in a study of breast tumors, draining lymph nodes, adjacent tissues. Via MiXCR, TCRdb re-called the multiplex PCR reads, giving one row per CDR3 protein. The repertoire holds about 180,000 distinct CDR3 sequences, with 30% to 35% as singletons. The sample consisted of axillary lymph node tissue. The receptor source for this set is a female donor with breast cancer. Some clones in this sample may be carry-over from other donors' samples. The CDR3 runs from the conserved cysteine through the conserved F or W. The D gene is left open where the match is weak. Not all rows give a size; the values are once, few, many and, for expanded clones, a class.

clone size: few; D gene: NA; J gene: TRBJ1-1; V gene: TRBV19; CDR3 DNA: TGTGCCAGTAGTCCCCAGAAGGCGGGGGGGAACACTGAAGCTTTCTTT; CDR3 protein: CASSPQKAGGNTEAFF
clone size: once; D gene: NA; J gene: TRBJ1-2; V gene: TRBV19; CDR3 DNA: TGTGCCAGTAGTATGCCCCACCCGGGGGATTATGGCTACACCTTC; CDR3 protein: CASSMPHPGDYGYTF
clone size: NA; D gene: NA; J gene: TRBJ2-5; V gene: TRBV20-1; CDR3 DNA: TGCAGTGCTAGAGGGGGCGCGGGCAATGAGCAGTACTTC; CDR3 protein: CSARGGAGNEQYF
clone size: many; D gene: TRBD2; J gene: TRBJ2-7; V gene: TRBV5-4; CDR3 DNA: TGTGCCAGCAGCCCCGCGGGGGGGGCGAATCTCGAGCAGTACTTC; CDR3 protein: CASSPAGGANLEQYF
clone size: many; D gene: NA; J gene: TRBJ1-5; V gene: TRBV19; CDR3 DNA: TGTGCCAGTATGTACGGAGGGTACAGGGAACAGCCCCAGCATTTT; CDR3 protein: CASMYGGYREQPQHF
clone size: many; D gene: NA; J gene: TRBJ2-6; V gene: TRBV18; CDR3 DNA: TGTGCCAGCTCACCATTTTTAAACTCTGGGGCCAACGTCCTGACTTTC; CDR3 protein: CASSPFLNSGANVLTF
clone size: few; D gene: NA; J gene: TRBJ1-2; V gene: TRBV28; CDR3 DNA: TGTGCCCCCTGGAGGCGCAACACTGGCTACACCTTC; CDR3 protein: CAPWRRNTGYTF
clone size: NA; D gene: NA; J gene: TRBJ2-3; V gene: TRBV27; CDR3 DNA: TGTGCCAGCAGTCGGCTAGGGGTCCGGGGAGATACGCAGTATTTT; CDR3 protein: CASSRLGVRGDTQYF
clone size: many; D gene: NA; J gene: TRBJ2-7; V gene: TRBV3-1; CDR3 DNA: TGTGCCAGCAGCCTAAAAAGGTACGAGCAGTACTTC; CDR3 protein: CASSLKRYEQYF
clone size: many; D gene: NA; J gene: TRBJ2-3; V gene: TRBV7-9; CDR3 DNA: TGTGCCAGCAGCCCCCTCGCAGATACGCAGTATTTT; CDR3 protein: CASSPLADTQYF
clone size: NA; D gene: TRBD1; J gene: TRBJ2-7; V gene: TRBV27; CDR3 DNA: TGTGCCAGCAGCACTGGGACAGGGGTCCACGAGCAGTACTTC; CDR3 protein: CASSTGTGVHEQYF
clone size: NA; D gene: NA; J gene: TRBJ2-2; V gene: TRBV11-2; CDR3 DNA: TGTGCCAGCAGCTACGACAGACTACCCACCGGGGAGCTGTTTTTT; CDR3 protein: CASSYDRLPTGELFF
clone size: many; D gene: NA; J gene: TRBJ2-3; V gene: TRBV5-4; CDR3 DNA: TGTGCCAGCAGCTTGGAAGGGGCCGTAGGAGATACGCAGTATTTT; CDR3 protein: CASSLEGAVGDTQYF
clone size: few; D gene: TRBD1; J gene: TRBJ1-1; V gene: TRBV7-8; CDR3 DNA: TGTGCCAGCAGCCCCATATCGGACAGGTTGAACACTGAACCTTTCTTT; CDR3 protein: CASSPISDRLNTEPFF
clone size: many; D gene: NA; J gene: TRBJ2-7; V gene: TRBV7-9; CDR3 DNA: TGTGCCAGCAGCCCCTCTAGCGCGTCCTACGAGCAGTACTTC; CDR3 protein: CASSPSSASYEQYF
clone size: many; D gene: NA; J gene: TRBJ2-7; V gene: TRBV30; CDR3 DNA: TGTGCCTGGAGTCCCCCTAGGGTAGCAGACTACGAGCAGTACTTC; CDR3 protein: CAWSPPRVADYEQYF
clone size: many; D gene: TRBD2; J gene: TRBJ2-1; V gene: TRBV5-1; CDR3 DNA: TGCGCCAGCAGCTTGTATGCGGGGGGGTACAATGAGCAGTTCTTC; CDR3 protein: CASSLYAGGYNEQFF
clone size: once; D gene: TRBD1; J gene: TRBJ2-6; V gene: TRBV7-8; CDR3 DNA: TGTGCCAGCAGCTTATACAGGGGGGCGAGCTCTGGGGCCAACGTCCTGACTTTC; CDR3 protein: CASSLYRGASSGANVLTF
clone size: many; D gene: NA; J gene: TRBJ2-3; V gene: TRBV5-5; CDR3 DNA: TGTGCCAGCAGCTCGCTAAGGGGGGGCTCTATGGTTGATACGCAGTATTTT; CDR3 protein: CASSSLRGGSMVDTQYF
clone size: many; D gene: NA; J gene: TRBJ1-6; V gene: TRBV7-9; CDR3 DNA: TGTGCCAGCAGCTCTGGGGGGATAGAGGGTTCACCCCTCCACTTT; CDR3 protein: CASSSGGIEGSPLHF
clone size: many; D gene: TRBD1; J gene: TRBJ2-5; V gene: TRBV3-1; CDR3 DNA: TGTGCCAGCAGCCAAACACAGGGGGTGATGGAGACCCAGTACTTC; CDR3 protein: CASSQTQGVMETQYF
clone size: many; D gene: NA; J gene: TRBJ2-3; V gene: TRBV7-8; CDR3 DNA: TGTGCCAGCAGCTTAGTCGATCAGCATAGCACAGATACGCAGTATTTT; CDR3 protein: CASSLVDQHSTDTQYF
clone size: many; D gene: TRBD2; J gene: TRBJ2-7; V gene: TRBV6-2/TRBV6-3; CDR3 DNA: TGTGCCAGCAGTTACGGGGGGGTATACGAGCAGTACTTC; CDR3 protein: CASSYGGVYEQYF
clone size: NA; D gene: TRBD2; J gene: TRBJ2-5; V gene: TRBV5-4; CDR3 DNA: TGTGCCAGCAGCCCGCTAGCGGGGGAGGGGACAGAGACCCAGTACTTC; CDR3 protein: CASSPLAGEGTETQYF
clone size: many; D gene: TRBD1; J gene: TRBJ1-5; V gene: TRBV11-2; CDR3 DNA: TGTGCCAGCAGTCATAGTGGTGCCAGGGGGCAGGATCAGCCCCAGCATTTT; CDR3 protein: CASSHSGARGQDQPQHF
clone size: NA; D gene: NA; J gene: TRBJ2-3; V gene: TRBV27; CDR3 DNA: TGTGCCAGCAGTTTATCAGGGCTAGTGGCCACAGATACGCAGTATTTT; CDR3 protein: CASSLSGLVATDTQYF
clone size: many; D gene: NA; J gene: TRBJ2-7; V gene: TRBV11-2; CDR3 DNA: TGTGCCAGCAGCAAGATCAGGCAGTTGGGGGACTACGAGCAGTACTTC; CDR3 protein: CASSKIRQLGDYEQYF
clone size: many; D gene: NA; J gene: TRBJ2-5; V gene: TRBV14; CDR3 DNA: TGTGCCAGCAGTTCCACCGAGAAGCGGTATTTCCAAGAGACCCAGTACTTC; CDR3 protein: CASSSTEKRYFQETQYF
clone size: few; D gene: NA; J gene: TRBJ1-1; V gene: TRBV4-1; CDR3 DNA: TGCGCCAGCAGCCATACCGGGAGAACTGAAGCTTTCTTT; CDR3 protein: CASSHTGRTEAFF
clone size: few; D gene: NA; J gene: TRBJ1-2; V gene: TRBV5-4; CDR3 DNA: TGTGCCGGCAGTTCGGGGGGGGGCTATGGCTACACCTTC; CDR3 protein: CAGSSGGGYGYTF
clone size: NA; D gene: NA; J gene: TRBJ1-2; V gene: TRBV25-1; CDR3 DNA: TGTGCCAGCAGTGCTAGGTTCCGATCGTCTAACTATGGCTACACCTTC; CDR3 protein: CASSARFRSSNYGYTF
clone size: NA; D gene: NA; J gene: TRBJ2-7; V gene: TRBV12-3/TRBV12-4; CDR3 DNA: TGTGCCAGCAGTCTACCCAGGGTCCTCTACGAGCAGTACTTC; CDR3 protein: CASSLPRVLYEQYF
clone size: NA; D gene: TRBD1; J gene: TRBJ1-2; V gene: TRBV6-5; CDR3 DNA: TGTGCCAGCAGTTCGGCGGACAGGCGGCTCGGGGGCTACACCTTC; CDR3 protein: CASSSADRRLGGYTF
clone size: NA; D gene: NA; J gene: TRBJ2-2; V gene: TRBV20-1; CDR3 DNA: TGCAGTGCTCGGACTCTATCGAACACCGGGGAGCTGTTTTTT; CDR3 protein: CSARTLSNTGELFF
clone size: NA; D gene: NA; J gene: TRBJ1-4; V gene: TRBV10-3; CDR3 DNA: TGTGCCATCAGTGAGTCACAACGGGTGAATGAAAAACTGTTTTTT; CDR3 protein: CAISESQRVNEKLFF